This TCR beta chain was captured in a study of radiotherapy plus CTLA-4 blockade in lung cancer. Across the whole study: Among all patients, 15% to 20% showed objective responses, while 30% to 35% had disease control.

Trimming removed 0 bases from V and 5 bases from J, with 11 bases in between. CDR3 length: 14 residues. CDR1 and CDR2 (germline): WNHNN, SYGVQD (reference sequence). Clones were read by immunoSEQ multiplex PCR, and TCRdb kept only the in-frame ones, dropping some. The table has under 70,000 clones, roughly 80% seen once. The rearrangement uses TRBV10-1 and TRBJ2-7, with D perhaps TRBD1 or TRBD2 (5 bases each). The sequences come from peripheral blood, collected from a patient treated with radiotherapy plus ipilimumab. The TCR originated in a human donor with non-small cell lung cancer who had a complete response to radiotherapy plus ipilimumab. Here the CDR3 DNA reads TGCGCCAGCAGTGAGTCGGGGACGTGGGACGAGCAGTACTTC. Residues: CASSESGTWDEQYF.